The 4 T cell receptor beta chains listed next were all sequenced from one sample in a study of blood T cells in healthy people across ages. A second PCR of 7 to 11 cycles used a sample-barcoded 5' primer and a J-beta primer mix. Each CDR3 protein gets one entry after TCRdb re-called the 5' RACE reads with MiXCR. The sample records over 750,000 distinct CDR3 sequences, just under 25% being singletons. The sample also formed part of further work on T cells of mothers and their children.

The specimen sequenced was blood. All receptors come from a boy aged 10-17 years in good health.

This clonotype has only a few counts. The chain has TRBV27 and TRBJ2-5; possible D gene TRBD2, 5 bases. This CDR3 has 13 residues. Germline V gene lookup returns CDR1 MNHEY and CDR2 SMNVEV (reference sequence). V was trimmed by 5 bases and J by 5 bases, leaving 12 bases between them. The DNA for the CDR3 is TGTGCCAGCAGTCCTGGGAGCGAGGAGACCCAGTACTTC. It codes for CASSPGSEETQYF.

The gene calls are TRBV5-1 and TRBJ1-1; a weak D match, TRBD1 (6 bases). CDR1 and CDR2 from the germline V gene are SGHRS and YFSETQ. Trimming took off 0 bases at V and 2 bases at J, with 11 bases between the two ends. The CDR3 has 15 amino acids. CDR3 in amino acids: CASSLARGENTEAFF. The CDR3 DNA reads as TGCGCCAGCAGCTTGGCCAGGGGAGAAAACACTGAAGCTTTCTTT. The full variable domain, rest sourced from reference TRBV5-1 and TRBJ1-1, is KAGVTQTPRYLIKTRGQQVTLSCSPISGHRSVSWYQQTPGQGLQFLFEYFSETQRNKGNFPGRFSGRQFSNSRSEMNVSTLELGDSALYLCASSLARGENTEAFFGQGTRLTVV.

This clonotype was observed a few times. V gene TRBV4-3 combines with J gene TRBJ1-2; D is unresolved. The V gene's germline CDR1 is LGHNA and CDR2 YSLEER. With 1 base removed from V and 7 bases from J, the gap between germline ends came to 16 bases. The length of the CDR3 is 15 residues. The CDR3 reads CASSQALATTGGYTF. The DNA of the CDR3 is TGCGCCAGCAGCCAAGCGTTGGCCACGACGGGTGGCTACACCTTC.

The sample holds a few counts of this clonotype. J is TRBJ2-5 and V is TRBV4-1; 9 bases are shared with TRBD2. The DNA end is more similar to TRBJ2-1, so the J call may be wrong. This CDR3 is built from 15 residues. Germline V lookup: CDR1 MGHRA, CDR2 YSYEKL. The CDR3 is CASSQVAGADNEQFF. Written as DNA, the CDR3 is TGCGCCAGCAGCCAAGTAGCGGGAGCAGACAATGAGCAGTTCTTC.